The clone carrying this T cell receptor beta chain was seen a single time. Its antigen is currently unknown. Graves' hyperthyroidism was deemed stable given no ophthalmopathy progression within 18 months. Patients aged 18 to 65 with hyperthyroidism were newly diagnosed, with duration under 2 months. The data derive from a study of T cells in Graves' hyperthyroidism and ophthalmopathy. Findings of the study overall: Most clonotypes expanded in thyroid above 0.001 were likewise present in blood.

Researchers amplified the TCR beta CDR3 regions from RNA transcripts. The study used the HTBI primer set for a first-round RT-PCR of the TCR CDR3. Each CDR3 protein is one row after TCRdb ran MiXCR on the multiplex PCR reads. The data hold approximately 870,000 distinct CDR3 sequences, with 35% to 45% observed a single time. The origin of this receptor is a man aged 18-30 years with Graves' hyperthyroidism. Input material: blood.

CDR3 nucleotide sequence: TGTGCCAGCAGCCATACGGCCGGAGGCAATCAGCCCCAGCATTTT. Translating it yields CASSHTAGGNQPQHF. The chain links TRBV11-2 to TRBJ1-5; D gene ambiguous. Germline V gene data show CDR1 as SGHAT and CDR2 as FQNNGV. This CDR3 spans 15 amino acids. V was clipped by 5 bases and J by 2 bases, with 13 bases between them.